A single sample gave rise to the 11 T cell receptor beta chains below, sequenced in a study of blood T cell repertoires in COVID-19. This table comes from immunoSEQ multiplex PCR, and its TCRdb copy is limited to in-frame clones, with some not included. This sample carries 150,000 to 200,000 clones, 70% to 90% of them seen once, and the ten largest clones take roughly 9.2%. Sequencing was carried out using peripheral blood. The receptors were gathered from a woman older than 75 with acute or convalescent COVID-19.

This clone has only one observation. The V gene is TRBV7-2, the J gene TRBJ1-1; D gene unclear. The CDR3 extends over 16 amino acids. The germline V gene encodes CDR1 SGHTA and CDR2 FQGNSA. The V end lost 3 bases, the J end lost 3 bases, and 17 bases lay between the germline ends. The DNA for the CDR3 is TGTGCCAGCAGCTTGGTGGCAGGCCTTTCGTACACTGAAGCTTTCTTT. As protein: CASSLVAGLSYTEAFF.

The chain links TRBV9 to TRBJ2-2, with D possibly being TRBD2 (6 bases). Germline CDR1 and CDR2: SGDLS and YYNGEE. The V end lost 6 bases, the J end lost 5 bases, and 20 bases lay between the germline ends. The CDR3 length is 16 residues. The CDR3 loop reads CASTKAVGSGTGELFF. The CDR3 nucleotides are TGTGCCAGCACCAAGGCGGTCGGGAGTGGAACCGGGGAGCTGTTTTTT.

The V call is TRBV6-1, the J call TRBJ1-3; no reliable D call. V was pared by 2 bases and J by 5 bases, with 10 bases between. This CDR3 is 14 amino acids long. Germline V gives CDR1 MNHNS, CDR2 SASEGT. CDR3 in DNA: TGTGCCAGCAGTGAACTTGGAGGGCGAAACACCATATATTTT. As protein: CASSELGGRNTIYF.

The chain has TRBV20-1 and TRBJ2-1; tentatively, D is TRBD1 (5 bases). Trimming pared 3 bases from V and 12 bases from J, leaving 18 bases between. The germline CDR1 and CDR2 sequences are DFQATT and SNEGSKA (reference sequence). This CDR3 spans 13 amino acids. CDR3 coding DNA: TGCAGTGCTAGTTGGACACTTAAGTCCGTGCAGTTCTTC. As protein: CSASWTLKSVQFF.

CDR3 coding DNA: TGTGCCAGCAGTCTGGGCGGGGGCTACAATGAGCAGTTCTTC. Protein sequence: CASSLGGGYNEQFF. The chain couples TRBV27 to TRBJ2-1; 7 positions agree with TRBD2. The germline V gene has CDR1 MNHEY and CDR2 SMNVEV (reference sequence). The CDR3 loop spans 14 amino acids. The V segment lost 5 bases and the J segment 3 bases; nucleotides outside the gene matches: 4.

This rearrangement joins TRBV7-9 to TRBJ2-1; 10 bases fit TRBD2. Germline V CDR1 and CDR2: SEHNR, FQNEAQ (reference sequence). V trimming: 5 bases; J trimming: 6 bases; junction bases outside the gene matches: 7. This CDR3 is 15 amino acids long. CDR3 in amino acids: CASSMSGRAPNEQFF. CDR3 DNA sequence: TGTGCCAGCAGCATGAGCGGGAGGGCACCCAATGAGCAGTTCTTC.

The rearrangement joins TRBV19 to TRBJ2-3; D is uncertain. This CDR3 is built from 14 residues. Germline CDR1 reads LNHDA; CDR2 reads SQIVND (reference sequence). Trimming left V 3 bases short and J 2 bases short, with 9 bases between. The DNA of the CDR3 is TGTGCCAGTAGTATCAACTATCACACAGATACGCAGTATTTT. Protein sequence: CASSINYHTDTQYF.

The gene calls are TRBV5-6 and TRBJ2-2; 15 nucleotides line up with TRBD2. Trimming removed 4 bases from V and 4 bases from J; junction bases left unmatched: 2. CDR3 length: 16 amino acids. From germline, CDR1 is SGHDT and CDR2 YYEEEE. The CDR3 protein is CASSQGLAGGTGELFF. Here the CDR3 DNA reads TGTGCCAGCAGCCAGGGACTAGCGGGGGGCACCGGGGAGCTGTTTTTT.

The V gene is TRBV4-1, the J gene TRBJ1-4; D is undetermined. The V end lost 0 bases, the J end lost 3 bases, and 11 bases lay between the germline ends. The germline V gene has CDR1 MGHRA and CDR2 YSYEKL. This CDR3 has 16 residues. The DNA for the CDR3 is TGCGCCAGCAGCCAAGATCTAGGGAGCCCTAATGAAAAACTGTTTTTT. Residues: CASSQDLGSPNEKLFF.

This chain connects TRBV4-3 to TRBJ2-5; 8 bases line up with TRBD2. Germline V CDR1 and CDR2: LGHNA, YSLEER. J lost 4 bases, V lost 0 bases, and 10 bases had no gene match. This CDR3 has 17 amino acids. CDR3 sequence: CASSQDMGGLAGETQYF. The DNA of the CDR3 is TGCGCCAGCAGCCAAGATATGGGAGGACTAGCCGGAGAGACCCAGTACTTC.

CDR3 nucleotides: TGTGCCAGCAGCCGCTCCGGACAGGGGGGCAATCAGCCCCAGCATTTT. Protein sequence: CASSRSGQGGNQPQHF. The chain uses TRBV3-1 (or the pseudogene TRBV3-2) and TRBJ1-5; TRBD1 matches 10 bases. Germline V gene lookup returns CDR1 LGHDT and CDR2 YNNKEL (reference sequence). After removal of 4 bases from V and 2 bases from J, the junction contained 5 bases not matched to a gene. The length of the CDR3 is 16 residues.